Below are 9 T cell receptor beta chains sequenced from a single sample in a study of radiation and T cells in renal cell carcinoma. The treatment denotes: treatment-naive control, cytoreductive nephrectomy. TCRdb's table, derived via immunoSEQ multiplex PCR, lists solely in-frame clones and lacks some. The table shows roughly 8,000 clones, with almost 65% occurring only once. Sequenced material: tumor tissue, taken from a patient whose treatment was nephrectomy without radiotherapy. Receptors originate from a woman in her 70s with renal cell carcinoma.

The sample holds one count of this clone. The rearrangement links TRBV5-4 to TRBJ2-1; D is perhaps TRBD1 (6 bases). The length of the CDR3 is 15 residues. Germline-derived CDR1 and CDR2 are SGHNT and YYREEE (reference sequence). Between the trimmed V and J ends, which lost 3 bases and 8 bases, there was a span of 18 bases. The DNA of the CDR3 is TGTGCCAGCAGCTCCTACAGGGCGATGAGGGATGAGCAGTTCTTC. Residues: CASSSYRAMRDEQFF.

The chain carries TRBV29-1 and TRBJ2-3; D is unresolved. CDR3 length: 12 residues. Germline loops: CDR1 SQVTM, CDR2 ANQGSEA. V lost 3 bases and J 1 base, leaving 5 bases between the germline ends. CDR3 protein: CSVDAGTDTQYF. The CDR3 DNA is TGCAGCGTTGATGCAGGCACAGATACGCAGTATTTT.

The CDR3: CASSSGYEQYF. The CDR3 DNA is TGTGCCAGCAGCTCGGGCTACGAGCAGTACTTC. This chain connects TRBV9 to TRBJ2-7; D unresolved. CDR1 and CDR2 from the germline V gene are SGDLS and YYNGEE. Trimming cost V 4 bases and J 3 bases, with 5 bases left between them. The CDR3 length is 11 residues.

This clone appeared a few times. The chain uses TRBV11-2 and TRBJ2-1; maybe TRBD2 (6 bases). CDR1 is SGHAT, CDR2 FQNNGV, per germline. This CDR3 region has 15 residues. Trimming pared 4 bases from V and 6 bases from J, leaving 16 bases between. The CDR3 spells CASSSHGGGVNEQFF. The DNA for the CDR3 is TGTGCCAGCAGCTCCCACGGCGGCGGGGTCAATGAGCAGTTCTTC.

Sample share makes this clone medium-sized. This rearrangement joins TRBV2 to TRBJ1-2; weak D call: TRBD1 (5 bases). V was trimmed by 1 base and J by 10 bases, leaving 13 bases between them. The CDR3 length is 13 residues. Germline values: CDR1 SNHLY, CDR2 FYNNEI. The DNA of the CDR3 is TGTGCCAGCAGTGAAGAGCCAGTGGGGGACTACACCTTC. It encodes CASSEEPVGDYTF.

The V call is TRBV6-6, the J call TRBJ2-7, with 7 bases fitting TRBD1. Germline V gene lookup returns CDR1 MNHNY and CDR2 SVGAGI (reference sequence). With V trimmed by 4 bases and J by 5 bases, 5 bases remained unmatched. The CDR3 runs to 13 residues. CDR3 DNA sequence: TGTGCCAGCAGTTTTCAACAGGGGAACGAGCAGTACTTC. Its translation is CASSFQQGNEQYF.

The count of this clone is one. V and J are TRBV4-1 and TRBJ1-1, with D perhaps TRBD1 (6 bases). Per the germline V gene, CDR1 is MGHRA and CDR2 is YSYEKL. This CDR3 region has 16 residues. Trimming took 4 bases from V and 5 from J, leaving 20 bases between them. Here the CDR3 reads CASSPSGGGPGTEAFF. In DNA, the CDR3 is TGCGCCAGCAGCCCCTCCGGGGGGGGCCCTGGGACTGAAGCTTTCTTT.

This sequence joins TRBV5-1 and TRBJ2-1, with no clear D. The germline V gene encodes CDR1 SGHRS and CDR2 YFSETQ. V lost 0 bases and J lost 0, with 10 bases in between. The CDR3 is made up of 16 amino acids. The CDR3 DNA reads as TGCGCCAGCAGCTTGGGACCCCGGAGCTCCTACAATGAGCAGTTCTTC. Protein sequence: CASSLGPRSSYNEQFF.

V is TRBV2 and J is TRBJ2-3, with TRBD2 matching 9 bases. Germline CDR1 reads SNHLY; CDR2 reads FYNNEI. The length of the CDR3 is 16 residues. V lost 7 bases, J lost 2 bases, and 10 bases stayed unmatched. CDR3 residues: CASTEGAGGFTDTQYF. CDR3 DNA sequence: TGTGCCAGCACCGAGGGAGCGGGGGGATTCACAGATACGCAGTATTTT.